The rows below give T cell receptor beta chains drawn from one sample of a study of regulatory T cells in long-lasting Graves disease. TCRdb itself ran the multiplex PCR reads through MiXCR, one entry per CDR3 protein. The sample lists about 540,000 distinct CDR3 sequences, approximately 12% occurring once. The same specimen was also included in a second study, on T cells in Graves' hyperthyroidism and ophthalmopathy.

This specimen consisted of peripheral blood mononuclear cells (PBMCs), obtained at new diagnosis, from a patient treated with antithyroid drugs. The receptor source for this set is a man younger than 40 with Graves disease. Each CDR3 is given with its conserved first and last residue. A D gene is named only where the DNA matches it firmly. Clone size, where shown, is once, few, many, or a class for clones that have expanded.

V gene: TRBV10-3; D gene: TRBD2; clone size: few; J gene: TRBJ2-7; CDR3 DNA: TGTGCCATCACCAACCCCAGCGGGAGTTACGAGCAGTACTTC; CDR3 protein: CAITNPSGSYEQYF
V gene: TRBV6-1; D gene: NA; clone size: many; J gene: TRBJ2-2; CDR3 DNA: TGTGCCAGCAGTGAAGCAGGGTGGGGGGATACATCGTCCGGGGAGCTGTTTTTT; CDR3 protein: CASSEAGWGDTSSGELFF
V gene: TRBV28; D gene: NA; clone size: many; J gene: TRBJ2-2; CDR3 DNA: TGTGCCACCATAGAGATGGGGGGCAACGGGGAGCTGTTTTTT; CDR3 protein: CATIEMGGNGELFF
V gene: TRBV10-3; D gene: NA; clone size: many; J gene: TRBJ2-3; CDR3 DNA: TGTGCCATCAGTGAAGGGGATACGCAGTATTTT; CDR3 protein: CAISEGDTQYF
V gene: TRBV30; D gene: NA; clone size: many; J gene: TRBJ2-5; CDR3 DNA: TGTGCCTGGAGTGAGGCAAAAGAGACCCAGTACTTC; CDR3 protein: CAWSEAKETQYF
V gene: TRBV20-1; D gene: NA; clone size: many; J gene: TRBJ2-3; CDR3 DNA: TGCAGTGCTAGTTCTGGAGGGGGTACAGATACGCAGTATTTT; CDR3 protein: CSASSGGGTDTQYF
V gene: TRBV7-9; D gene: TRBD1; clone size: many; J gene: TRBJ2-7; CDR3 DNA: TGTGCCAGCAGCTCCGGACAGGGACTTTCCTACGAGCAGTACTTC; CDR3 protein: CASSSGQGLSYEQYF
V gene: TRBV19; D gene: TRBD1; clone size: few; J gene: TRBJ2-1; CDR3 DNA: TGTGCCAGTCATCTAGGACAGGGCACGTACAATGAGCAGTTCTTC; CDR3 protein: CASHLGQGTYNEQFF
V gene: TRBV12-3/TRBV12-4; D gene: NA; clone size: many; J gene: TRBJ1-1; CDR3 DNA: TGTGCCAGCAGTTTAGGGCCCCCAGCTTTCTTT; CDR3 protein: CASSLGPPAFF
V gene: TRBV20-1; D gene: NA; clone size: many; J gene: TRBJ2-1; CDR3 DNA: TGCAGTGCACACCCGGACCCGACGTACAATGAGCAGTTCTTC; CDR3 protein: CSAHPDPTYNEQFF
V gene: TRBV11-2; D gene: NA; clone size: many; J gene: TRBJ2-7; CDR3 DNA: TGTGCCAGCAGCTTAGAGGCCACCACCTACGAGCAGTACTTC; CDR3 protein: CASSLEATTYEQYF
V gene: TRBV2; D gene: NA; clone size: NA; J gene: TRBJ1-2; CDR3 DNA: TGTGCCAGCAAATTGGACGCCTCTGGCTACACCTTC; CDR3 protein: CASKLDASGYTF
V gene: TRBV20-1; D gene: NA; clone size: NA; J gene: TRBJ1-6; CDR3 DNA: TGCAGTGCTAGGGAGGACCTTTCACCCCTCCACTTT; CDR3 protein: CSAREDLSPLHF
V gene: TRBV25-1; D gene: NA; clone size: few; J gene: TRBJ2-1; CDR3 DNA: TGTGCCAGCATCGGTAATGAGCAGTTCTTC; CDR3 protein: CASIGNEQFF
V gene: TRBV2; D gene: NA; clone size: many; J gene: TRBJ2-7; CDR3 DNA: TGTGCCAGCAAAAACAGGTATTTCGAGTACTTC; CDR3 protein: CASKNRYFEYF
V gene: TRBV9; D gene: TRBD2; clone size: many; J gene: TRBJ2-7; CDR3 DNA: TGTGCCAGCAGCAAAACTAGCGGGGTTTCCTACGAGCAGTACTTC; CDR3 protein: CASSKTSGVSYEQYF
V gene: TRBV11-2; D gene: NA; clone size: many; J gene: TRBJ1-5; CDR3 DNA: TGTGCCAGCAGCTTAGGACAGTATAGCAATCAGCCCCAGCATTTT; CDR3 protein: CASSLGQYSNQPQHF
V gene: TRBV7-9; D gene: NA; clone size: few; J gene: TRBJ1-4; CDR3 DNA: TGTGCCAGCAGCCCCATCCAATCGGGACACAAATATGAAAAACTGTTTTTT; CDR3 protein: CASSPIQSGHKYEKLFF
V gene: TRBV12-3/TRBV12-4; D gene: NA; clone size: many; J gene: TRBJ2-1; CDR3 DNA: TGTGCCAGCAGTGTGGGCCACAGGGTAGTTAGAAACAATGAGCAGTTCTTC; CDR3 protein: CASSVGHRVVRNNEQFF
V gene: TRBV10-1; D gene: NA; clone size: many; J gene: TRBJ2-7; CDR3 DNA: TGCGCCAGCAGTGAGTCCGACATCACCTACGAGCAGTACTTC; CDR3 protein: CASSESDITYEQYF
V gene: TRBV7-9; D gene: NA; clone size: few; J gene: TRBJ1-2; CDR3 DNA: TGTGCCAGCAGCGACAGAACGGGACCGGACTATGGCTACACCTTC; CDR3 protein: CASSDRTGPDYGYTF
V gene: TRBV7-2; D gene: TRBD1; clone size: many; J gene: TRBJ1-5; CDR3 DNA: TGTGCCAGCAGCTTAGACAGGGGCTTCAATCAGCCCCAGCATTTT; CDR3 protein: CASSLDRGFNQPQHF
V gene: TRBV12-3/TRBV12-4; D gene: NA; clone size: many; J gene: TRBJ1-5; CDR3 DNA: TGTGCCAGCAGCCTGGGTTCCAATCAGCCCCAGCATTTT; CDR3 protein: CASSLGSNQPQHF
V gene: TRBV3-1; D gene: NA; clone size: many; J gene: TRBJ2-1; CDR3 DNA: TGTGCCAGCAGCCGTGGAGAGTTCTACAATGAGCAGTTCTTC; CDR3 protein: CASSRGEFYNEQFF
V gene: TRBV9; D gene: NA; clone size: few; J gene: TRBJ2-1; CDR3 DNA: TGTGCCAGCAGCGTAGCTAAGGGGGGAGGGTCCTACAATGAGCAGTTCTTC; CDR3 protein: CASSVAKGGGSYNEQFF
V gene: TRBV12-5; D gene: TRBD2; clone size: many; J gene: TRBJ2-7; CDR3 DNA: TGTGCTAGTGGGGCGGGAGGCCCTCGGTACGAGCAGTACTTC; CDR3 protein: CASGAGGPRYEQYF
V gene: TRBV2; D gene: NA; clone size: many; J gene: TRBJ2-3; CDR3 DNA: TGTGCCAGCAGTGAGGGGTTGGGCACAGATACGCAGTATTTT; CDR3 protein: CASSEGLGTDTQYF
V gene: TRBV10-3; D gene: NA; clone size: NA; J gene: TRBJ1-1; CDR3 DNA: TGTGCTACTCTCATGAACACTGAAGCTTTCTTT; CDR3 protein: CATLMNTEAFF
V gene: TRBV6-1; D gene: TRBD2; clone size: many; J gene: TRBJ2-7; CDR3 DNA: TGTGCCAGCAGCGCGACTAGCGGGGGCTACGAGCAGTACTTC; CDR3 protein: CASSATSGGYEQYF
V gene: TRBV12-3/TRBV12-4; D gene: TRBD2; clone size: many; J gene: TRBJ2-7; CDR3 DNA: TGTGCCAGCAGCTACCAAGCGGGAGGGCCCCACGAGCAGTACTTC; CDR3 protein: CASSYQAGGPHEQYF
V gene: TRBV27; D gene: NA; clone size: many; J gene: TRBJ2-3; CDR3 DNA: TGTGCCAGCAGTTTGGTGGGGGCTAGCACAGATACGCAGTATTTT; CDR3 protein: CASSLVGASTDTQYF
V gene: TRBV20-1; D gene: NA; clone size: NA; J gene: TRBJ2-2; CDR3 DNA: TGCAGTGCACGAACTCCGGGAACCGCGAACACCGGGGAGCTGTTTTTT; CDR3 protein: CSARTPGTANTGELFF
V gene: TRBV12-3/TRBV12-4; D gene: TRBD1; clone size: NA; J gene: TRBJ1-1; CDR3 DNA: TGTGCCAGCAGCGGATGGGACAGCAAAAACACTGAAGCTTTCTTT; CDR3 protein: CASSGWDSKNTEAFF
V gene: TRBV6-5; D gene: NA; clone size: many; J gene: TRBJ1-2; CDR3 DNA: TGTGCCAGCAGTTACTCGCCGGGCGGGGCTGGCTACACCTTC; CDR3 protein: CASSYSPGGAGYTF
V gene: TRBV10-3; D gene: NA; clone size: NA; J gene: TRBJ2-2; CDR3 DNA: TGTGCCATCAGTGCAGGGGAGCGGGAGAACACCGGGGAGCTGTTTTTT; CDR3 protein: CAISAGERENTGELFF
V gene: TRBV13; D gene: TRBD2; clone size: NA; J gene: TRBJ2-5; CDR3 DNA: TGTGCCAGCAGCTTAGGCCTTTTCACCGAGCGGGAGGGCGGGGAGACCCAGTACTTC; CDR3 protein: CASSLGLFTEREGGETQYF
V gene: TRBV14; D gene: NA; clone size: NA; J gene: TRBJ2-7; CDR3 DNA: TGTGCCAGCAGCCAAATGGGGGTATACGAGCAGTACTTC; CDR3 protein: CASSQMGVYEQYF
V gene: TRBV5-1; D gene: NA; clone size: NA; J gene: TRBJ2-7; CDR3 DNA: TGCGCCAGCAGCCAGGACCTCTCGGGCGAGCAGTACTTC; CDR3 protein: CASSQDLSGEQYF
V gene: TRBV6-5; D gene: NA; clone size: NA; J gene: TRBJ1-2; CDR3 DNA: TGTGCCAGCAGTTACGCGGCCCGCGTGAGTAACTATGGCTACACCTTC; CDR3 protein: CASSYAARVSNYGYTF
V gene: TRBV3-1; D gene: NA; clone size: many; J gene: TRBJ1-2; CDR3 DNA: TGTGCCAGCAGCCAAGGGCTGGGAGGAGATGGCTACACCTTC; CDR3 protein: CASSQGLGGDGYTF
V gene: TRBV29-1; D gene: NA; clone size: many; J gene: TRBJ2-5; CDR3 DNA: TGCAGCGTTTCCCTGCCCAGGGATGGGGAGACCCAGTACTTC; CDR3 protein: CSVSLPRDGETQYF
V gene: TRBV2; D gene: TRBD1; clone size: many; J gene: TRBJ2-6; CDR3 DNA: TGTGCCAGCAGTTGGGACAGCTCTGGGGCCAACGTCCTGACTTTC; CDR3 protein: CASSWDSSGANVLTF
V gene: TRBV6-1; D gene: NA; clone size: many; J gene: TRBJ2-5; CDR3 DNA: TGTGCCAGCAGTCCCACCCTCACTTTCTTTACAGGGCCTGACGAGACCCAGTACTTC; CDR3 protein: CASSPTLTFFTGPDETQYF
V gene: TRBV24-1; D gene: NA; clone size: many; J gene: TRBJ2-1; CDR3 DNA: TGTGCCACCAGTGCCCGACGGGCTCATGAGGGCGATGAGCAGTTCTTC; CDR3 protein: CATSARRAHEGDEQFF
V gene: TRBV25-1; D gene: TRBD2; clone size: NA; J gene: TRBJ2-1; CDR3 DNA: TGTGCCAGCGGTAGCGGGAGGTGCTATGAGCAGTTCTTC; CDR3 protein: CASGSGRCYEQFF
V gene: TRBV18; D gene: NA; clone size: many; J gene: TRBJ1-1; CDR3 DNA: TGTGCCAGCTCACCCTCACAGATGAACACTGAAGCTTTCTTT; CDR3 protein: CASSPSQMNTEAFF